This entry is about one T cell receptor (beta chain). The target antigen is unknown. Data came from immunoSEQ multiplex PCR; TCRdb stores just in-frame clones and leaves some out. The profile shows over 40,000 clones, about 88% of them singletons. The sample comes from a study of OX40 agonist ivuxolimab in advanced cancers. The overall study: Age averaged 60 years (range roughly 20 to 90), and roughly 80% were male.

The study, taken as a whole, reports: Some patients without response likewise showed low normalized clonal expansion. Specificity for antigen went undetermined in the expanded peripheral T cells.

This receptor was obtained from an adult with an advanced solid tumor such as melanoma, head and neck, liver or kidney cancer. The sample was CD4+ or CD8+ T cells sorted from blood, taken in a trial of the OX40 agonist ivuxolimab.

The CDR3 nucleotides are TGCGCCAGCATCATCAAGGGGGGGCGAGAGCAGTACTTC. It yields the protein CASIIKGGREQYF. The chain employs TRBV23-1 and TRBJ2-5; D perhaps matches TRBD2 (7 bases). TRBV23-1 is identified as an open reading frame with a role that is uncertain. The CDR3 sequence is 13 residues long. V was pared by 7 bases and J by 11 bases, with 20 bases between.